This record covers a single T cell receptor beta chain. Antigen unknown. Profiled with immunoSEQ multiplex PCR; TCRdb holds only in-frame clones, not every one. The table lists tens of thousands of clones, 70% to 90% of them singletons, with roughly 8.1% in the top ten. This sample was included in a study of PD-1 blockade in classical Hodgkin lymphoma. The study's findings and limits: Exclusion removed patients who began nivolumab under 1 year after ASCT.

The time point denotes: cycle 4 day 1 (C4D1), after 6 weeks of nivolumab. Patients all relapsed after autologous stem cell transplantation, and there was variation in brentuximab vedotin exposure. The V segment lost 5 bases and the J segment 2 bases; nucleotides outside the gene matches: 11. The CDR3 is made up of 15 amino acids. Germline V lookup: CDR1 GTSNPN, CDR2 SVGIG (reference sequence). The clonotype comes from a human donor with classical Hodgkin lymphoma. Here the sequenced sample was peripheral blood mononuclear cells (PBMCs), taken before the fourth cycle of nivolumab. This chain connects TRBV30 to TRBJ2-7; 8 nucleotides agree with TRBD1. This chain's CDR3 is CAWSQIGTGTYEQYF. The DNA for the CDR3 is TGTGCCTGGTCTCAGATCGGGACAGGTACCTACGAGCAGTACTTC. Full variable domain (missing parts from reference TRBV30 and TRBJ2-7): SQTIHQWPATLVQPVGSPLSLECTVEGTSNPNLYWYRQAAGRGLQLLFYSVGIGQISSEVPQNLSASRPQDRQFILSSKKLLLSDSGFYLCAWSQIGTGTYEQYFGPGTRLTVT.